The T cell receptor beta chain described here comes from a study of radiation and T cells in renal cell carcinoma. Study-level information: Nephrectomy followed 15 Gy stereotactic body radiation by 4 weeks. General study results and limits: Top tumor clonotypes rose in blood 2 weeks post-radiation, then contracted. Pretreatment tumor biopsies were lacking, so baseline clonotypes are unknown.

Germline CDR1 and CDR2: MNHEY and SVGAGI. The CDR3 runs 13 residues. The germline V and J ends were trimmed by 2 bases and 6 bases, with 8 bases remaining between them. The protocol was immunoSEQ multiplex PCR, while the TCRdb copy is restricted to in-frame clones and leaves out a portion. The top ten clones hold around 30% of a sample with 45,000 to 55,000 clones, roughly 78% of them seen once. Time point: blood 2 weeks post-SBRT. Specified treatment: 15 Gy SBRT to primary tumor, nephrectomy 4 weeks later. Clear cell pathology was present in this patient's renal cell carcinoma. Comment on this clone: Its antigen is undetermined.

The receptor was derived from a woman in her 70s with renal cell carcinoma. This chain connects TRBV6-5 to TRBJ1-5; tentatively, D is TRBD1 (5 bases). Sequenced material: blood, taken from a patient whose treatment included radiotherapy and nephrectomy. CDR3 DNA: TGTGCCAGCAGTTACGGAAGGGGTCAGCCCCAGCATTTT. Its translation: CASSYGRGQPQHF.